This T cell receptor beta chain was identified during a study of OX40 agonist ivuxolimab in advanced cancers. Overall study context: The drug used for patients, ivuxolimab, was an agonistic anti-OX40 (CD134) antibody. Partial responses were observed in three patients, of whom one had hepatocellular carcinoma and two had cutaneous melanoma. The study, taken as a whole, reports: Within 6 weeks, CD4+ and CD8+ blood T cells expanded clonally at 0.1 to 3.0 mg/kg.

Trimming cost V 2 bases and J 0 bases, with 5 bases left between them. Germline V gene sequence: CDR1 KGHSH, CDR2 LQKENI. The CDR3 loop spans 14 amino acids. TCRdb's table, derived via immunoSEQ multiplex PCR, lists solely in-frame clones and lacks some. The sample has over 60,000 clones, approximately 90% seen once. To note about this clone: Its specificity is unknown.

The V gene is TRBV18, the J gene TRBJ1-5; D gene uncertain. The specimen was CD4+ or CD8+ T cells sorted from blood, collected in a trial of the OX40 agonist ivuxolimab. The TCR was taken from an adult with an advanced solid tumor such as melanoma, head and neck, liver or kidney cancer. CDR3 sequence: CASSPEVSNQPQHF. The CDR3 DNA reads as TGTGCCAGCTCACCAGAGGTTAGCAATCAGCCCCAGCATTTT.